This is a list of T cell receptor beta chains from one sample in a study of blood T cell repertoires in COVID-19. The protocol was immunoSEQ multiplex PCR, while the TCRdb copy is restricted to in-frame clones and leaves out a portion. The table records approximately 60,000 clones, 85% to 90% of them present only once. Sequencing was performed on peripheral blood. These TCRs come from a man aged 45 to 65 with active COVID-19. CDR3s include the opening cysteine and the closing phenylalanine or tryptophan. A D gene is named only where the DNA matches it firmly. Some rows mark clone size as missing; the rest say once, few, many or name a class of expanded clone.

15	.	TRBV3-1/TRBV3-2	TRBJ2-1	few	CASSQDALLGNEQFF	TGTGCCAGCAGCCAAGATGCCCTACTAGGCAATGAGCAGTTCTTC
13	.	TRBV7-3	TRBJ2-5	few	CASSLYQQETQYF	TGTGCCAGCAGCTTATATCAGCAAGAGACCCAGTACTTC
16	TRBD1	TRBV29-1	TRBJ2-7	.	CSVELWDSRATYEQYF	TGCAGCGTTGAACTTTGGGACAGTCGGGCTACCTACGAGCAGTACTTC
16	TRBD1	TRBV6-6	TRBJ1-5	.	CASSGPGTGFNQPQHF	TGTGCCAGCAGTGGACCCGGGACAGGGTTCAATCAGCCCCAGCATTTT
12	.	TRBV9	TRBJ1-2	medium-sized	CASSERSYGYTF	TGTGCCAGCAGCGAGAGGTCATATGGCTACACCTTC
15	.	TRBV2	TRBJ2-1	.	CASSDGLAPYNEQFF	TGTGCCAGCAGTGACGGGCTAGCGCCCTACAATGAGCAGTTCTTC
14	.	TRBV27	TRBJ2-7	once	CASWTTGPSYEQYF	TGTGCCAGCTGGACGACAGGACCCTCCTACGAGCAGTACTTC
15	TRBD2	TRBV2	TRBJ2-1	.	CASSGGLAGGNEQFF	TGTGCCAGCAGTGGGGGACTAGCGGGAGGCAATGAGCAGTTCTTC
14	TRBD1	TRBV3-1/TRBV3-2	TRBJ1-2	.	CASSRNTGAELRTF	TGTGCCAGCAGCCGAAACACAGGGGCTGAACTTAGAACCTTC
14	.	TRBV25-1	TRBJ2-5	once	CASTFLGESETQYF	TGTGCCAGCACCTTCCTAGGGGAATCGGAGACCCAGTACTTC
11	.	TRBV5-8	TRBJ2-7	once	CASRSGYEQYF	TGTGCCAGCAGGTCGGGCTACGAGCAGTACTTC
12	.	TRBV6-1	TRBJ2-7	few	CASSDRVYEQYF	TGTGCCAGCAGTGACAGGGTTTACGAGCAGTACTTC
17	TRBD2	TRBV7-2	TRBJ2-7	once	CASSFLSGGEGAYEQYF	TGTGCCAGCAGCTTCCTCAGCGGGGGGGAAGGGGCCTACGAGCAGTACTTC
14	TRBD1	TRBV6-5	TRBJ2-7	.	CASSYRTGALEQYF	TGTGCCAGCAGTTACCGGACAGGGGCTCTTGAGCAGTACTTC
16	.	TRBV4-2	TRBJ2-2	once	CASSQTVLANTGELFF	TGTGCCAGCAGCCAAACGGTCTTAGCGAACACCGGGGAGCTGTTTTTT
13	.	TRBV28	TRBJ2-3	.	CASSISLADTQYF	TGTGCCAGCAGTATCTCACTCGCAGATACGCAGTATTTT
14	.	TRBV7-9	TRBJ1-6	.	CASSLDGSNSPLHF	TGTGCCAGCAGCTTAGACGGGAGCAATTCACCCCTCCACTTT